This T cell receptor (beta chain) was captured by sequencing in a study of blood T cell repertoires in COVID-19. Study-level background: Sample material is recorded as cDNA or gDNA derived from T cells, B-cell-depleted T cells, or PBMCs.

This CDR3 has 15 residues. In the original processing: Estimates of nucleated cell counts were drawn from the amplification of reference gene primers. Libraries were prepared by immunoSEQ multiplex PCR; TCRdb keeps only in-frame clonotypes and omits some of them. V, J and clone size reflect that table, while D and trimming were determined from the DNA. The sample includes some 250,000 clones, 81% seen only once; the top ten take around 3.2%. This chain uses TRBV21-1 with TRBJ1-4; the table gives TRBD1 as D, unverified against the DNA. TRBV21-1 is designated a pseudogene. Material for sequencing was peripheral blood. This sequence was found in a woman aged 55-75 years with active or convalescent COVID-19. The DNA for the CDR3 is TGTGCCAGCAGCAACCCGGGACAGAGTAATGAAAAACTGTTTTTT. This encodes CASSNPGQSNEKLFF.